This passage covers 21 T cell receptor beta chains from one sample sequenced in a study of blood T cell repertoires in COVID-19. Produced via immunoSEQ multiplex PCR; TCRdb's table is partial and in-frame only. The table has some 330,000 clones, over 70% seen once. The specimen was PBMCs or T cells enriched from blood (not recorded which). Receptors originate from a man aged 25-45 years who had recovered from COVID-19.

V is TRBV7-2 and J is TRBJ2-2; 7 positions agree with TRBD1. Germline V gene lookup returns CDR1 SGHTA and CDR2 FQGNSA. The CDR3 spans 16 residues. J gave up 4 bases and V 8 bases, and 13 bases lay outside the gene matches. The CDR3 protein is CASSIAGTAPTGELFF. In nucleotides, the CDR3 is TGTGCCAGCTCCATTGCCGGGACAGCCCCCACCGGGGAGCTGTTTTTT.

The gene calls are TRBV14 and TRBJ2-7, with 10 bases fitting TRBD1. Germline V gene lookup returns CDR1 SGHDN and CDR2 FVKESK. Trimming took 4 bases from V and 4 from J; bases not matched to a gene: 4. The CDR3 contains 14 residues. The CDR3 DNA reads TGTGCCAGCAGCCTTCGGACAGGGGGTTACGAGCAGTACTTC. It translates to CASSLRTGGYEQYF.

The chain joins TRBV27 to TRBJ1-2; 12 positions match TRBD1. J gave up 6 bases and V 5 bases, and 10 bases lay outside the gene matches. The V gene's germline CDR1 is MNHEY and CDR2 SMNVEV (reference sequence). CDR3 length: 16 residues. In nucleotides, the CDR3 is TGTGCCAGCAGTGGACTACCGGGACAGGGGGCGCATGGCTACACCTTC. Translating it yields CASSGLPGQGAHGYTF.

J is TRBJ2-1 and V is TRBV10-2; D gene uncertain. CDR3 length: 12 residues. Per the germline V gene, CDR1 is WSHSY and CDR2 is SAAADI. Trimming took 4 bases from V and 6 from J, leaving 7 bases between them. The CDR3 nucleotides read TGCGCCAGCAGTGGAGGTGGCAATGAGCAGTTCTTC. This gives the protein CASSGGGNEQFF.

This chain connects TRBV27 to TRBJ1-6; TRBD1 agrees at 8 bases. CDR1 is MNHEY and CDR2 is SMNVEV in the germline V gene (reference sequence). V lost 3 bases, J lost 7 bases, and 5 bases stayed unmatched. The CDR3 runs 15 residues. This CDR3 reads CASSLSGQANSPLHF. CDR3 sequence (DNA): TGTGCCAGCAGTTTGTCGGGACAGGCCAATTCACCCCTCCACTTT.

This chain links TRBV5-1 with TRBJ2-3; the match to TRBD2 covers 14 bases. The germline CDR1 and CDR2 sequences are SGHRS and YFSETQ. The CDR3 has 18 amino acids. The V and J ends lost 0 bases and 4 bases, in that order; junction bases with no gene match: 7. The CDR3 sequence: CASSLGPGTSGGSDTQYF. Written as DNA, the CDR3 is TGCGCCAGCAGCTTGGGACCAGGGACTAGCGGGGGATCAGATACGCAGTATTTT. The complete variable domain, with remaining parts taken from reference TRBV5-1 and TRBJ2-3, reads KAGVTQTPRYLIKTRGQQVTLSCSPISGHRSVSWYQQTPGQGLQFLFEYFSETQRNKGNFPGRFSGRQFSNSRSEMNVSTLELGDSALYLCASSLGPGTSGGSDTQYFGPGTRLTVL.

The chain couples TRBV10-3 to TRBJ1-2; no reliable D call. The CDR3 loop spans 16 amino acids. Germline assignment: CDR1 ENHRY and CDR2 SYGVKD. V lost 3 bases to trimming and J lost 1 base, with 15 bases between them. The CDR3 coding sequence is TGTGCCATCAGTGACCGCGGCACCCTTTATAACTATGGCTACACCTTC. Amino acid sequence: CAISDRGTLYNYGYTF.

This chain links TRBV3-1 (or the pseudogene TRBV3-2) with TRBJ1-5, with 9 bases aligning to TRBD1. The length of the CDR3 is 19 residues. The ends lost 0 bases at V and 5 bases at J; junction bases unmatched: 14. CDR1 is LGHDT and CDR2 is YNNKEL in the germline V gene (reference sequence). For the CDR3, the DNA is TGTGCCAGCAGCCAAGAAACCCCCCCCGGACAGGGGATCTATCAGCCCCAGCATTTT. It specifies CASSQETPPGQGIYQPQHF.

The rearrangement joins TRBV7-2 to TRBJ2-3; D possibly corresponds to TRBD1 (5 bases). The germline gives CDR1 SGHTA, CDR2 FQGNSA. The CDR3 runs 15 residues. The germline V and J ends were trimmed by 1 base and 0 bases, with 8 bases remaining between them. In nucleotides, the CDR3 is TGTGCCAGCAGCTTAGACAGGTCTAGCACAGATACGCAGTATTTT. Translating gives CASSLDRSSTDTQYF.

This rearrangement joins TRBV28 to TRBJ1-2; 7 nucleotides match TRBD1. Germline CDR1 MDHEN, CDR2 SYDVKM. V shed 3 bases, J shed 3 bases, and the junction held 7 bases outside the gene matches. The CDR3 consists of 15 residues. This CDR3 is CASSFLYRGDYGYTF. In DNA, the CDR3 is TGTGCCAGCAGTTTCTTATACAGGGGTGACTATGGCTACACCTTC.

The chain uses TRBV7-2 and TRBJ1-1; TRBD1 might be the D (6 bases). Trimming shortened V by 5 bases and J by 4 bases, and 14 bases separated the two germline ends. The CDR3 covers 14 residues. CDR1 SGHTA and CDR2 FQGNSA come from the germline V gene. The CDR3 spells CASSRAGAGTEAFF. In nucleotides, the CDR3 is TGTGCCAGCAGCCGGGCGGGGGCCGGCACTGAAGCTTTCTTT. Full variable domain (missing parts from reference TRBV7-2 and TRBJ1-1): GAGVSQSPSNKVTEKGKDVELRCDPISGHTALYWYRQSLGQGLEFLIYFQGNSAPDKSGLPSDRFSAERTGGSVSTLTIQRTQQEDSAVYLCASSRAGAGTEAFFGQGTRLTVV.

This sequence joins TRBV2 and TRBJ2-3; TRBD1 is a possible D gene (6 bases). This CDR3 has 17 residues. With 7 bases removed from V and 0 bases from J, the gap between germline ends came to 20 bases. Germline V CDR1 and CDR2: SNHLY, FYNNEI. The DNA of the CDR3 is TGTGCCAGCAAGATTGGCTGGACAGCCAGCAGCACAGATACGCAGTATTTT. The encoded protein is CASKIGWTASSTDTQYF.

This chain links TRBV2 with TRBJ2-4, with 8 nucleotides matching TRBD1. Germline CDR1 is SNHLY and CDR2 is FYNNEI. After removal of 5 bases from V and 11 bases from J, the junction contained 5 bases not matched to a gene. This CDR3 comprises 12 residues. CDR3 bases: TGTGCCAGCAGTCCTGGACAGGGCTTTCAGTACTTC. Protein: CASSPGQGFQYF.

The V and J genes are TRBV3-1 (or the pseudogene TRBV3-2) and TRBJ1-2; a possible D gene is TRBD1 (5 bases). The V gene lost 0 bases and the J gene lost 7 bases, with 6 bases spanning the gap. Germline CDR1 LGHDT, CDR2 YNNKEL (reference sequence). The CDR3 sequence is 12 residues long. CDR3 protein: CASSQDRAGYTF. The DNA of the CDR3 is TGTGCCAGCAGCCAAGACAGGGCTGGCTACACCTTC.

V and J are TRBV12-3 or TRBV12-4 and TRBJ2-1; D not resolved. The CDR3 is 11 amino acids. The V end was cut by 3 bases, the J end by 10 bases, with 7 bases between. The CDR3 nucleotides are TGTGCCAGCAGTTTCGGTTGGGAGCAGTTCTTC. It is translated as CASSFGWEQFF.

This chain links TRBV27 with TRBJ2-7; 8 bases agree with TRBD1. This CDR3 is built from 16 residues. V shed 0 bases and J 3 bases; nucleotides not matched to a gene: 7. Germline V gives CDR1 MNHEY, CDR2 SMNVEV (reference sequence). The CDR3 DNA sequence: TGTGCCAGCAGTTTATCAGGGACAGGTATCTTCTACGAGCAGTACTTC. It codes for CASSLSGTGIFYEQYF.

The chain is built from TRBV30 and TRBJ1-2; D remains unclear. Germline-derived CDR1 and CDR2 are GTSNPN and SVGIG (reference sequence). This CDR3 is built from 14 residues. V was shortened by 0 bases and J by 8 bases, with 16 bases between the two germline ends. The CDR3 coding sequence is TGTGCCTGGAGTGTACTCGATCAGGATAGGGGCTACACCTTC. Translated: CAWSVLDQDRGYTF. Combining the CDR3 with reference TRBV30 and TRBJ1-2 gives the whole variable domain SQTIHQWPATLVQPVGSPLSLECTVEGTSNPNLYWYRQAAGRGLQLLFYSVGIGQISSEVPQNLSASRPQDRQFILSSKKLLLSDSGFYLCAWSVLDQDRGYTFGSGTRLTVV.

The chain carries TRBV10-2 and TRBJ2-1; a possible D gene is TRBD1 (5 bases). This CDR3 region has 12 residues. The germline V and J ends were trimmed by 7 bases and 3 bases, with 7 bases remaining between them. Germline-derived CDR1 and CDR2 are WSHSY and SAAADI. CDR3 nucleotide sequence: TGCGCCAGCACCAGGGACTACAATGAGCAGTTCTTC. Translation gives CASTRDYNEQFF.

The chain employs TRBV2 and TRBJ1-5, with a tentative D call TRBD1 (5 bases). V lost 6 bases and J 6 bases, leaving 15 bases between the germline ends. The CDR3 is made up of 14 amino acids. From germline, CDR1 is SNHLY and CDR2 FYNNEI. CDR3 nucleotide sequence: TGTGCCAGCAGCTCCGGGGGGAGGCCTCAGCCCCAGCATTTT. It encodes CASSSGGRPQPQHF. Full variable domain (outside the CDR3, taken from reference TRBV2 and TRBJ1-5): EPEVTQTPSHQVTQMGQEVILRCVPISNHLYFYWYRQILGQKVEFLVSFYNNEISEKSEIFDDQFSVERPDGSNFTLKIRSTKLEDSAMYFCASSSGGRPQPQHFGDGTRLSIL.

This chain connects TRBV19 to TRBJ2-7; the D gene is possibly TRBD2 (6 bases). The CDR3 covers 13 residues. V lost 7 bases to trimming and J lost 2 bases, with 12 bases between them. Looked up from germline, CDR1 is LNHDA and CDR2 is SQIVND (reference sequence). The CDR3: CASKGGGAYEQYF. As DNA, the CDR3 is TGTGCCAGTAAGGGAGGAGGGGCCTACGAGCAGTACTTC.

V and J are TRBV27 and TRBJ2-1; TRBD2 matches at 12 bases. The CDR3 has 18 amino acids. V dropped 3 bases and J dropped 4; count of bases not matched to a gene: 10. Germline V lookup: CDR1 MNHEY, CDR2 SMNVEV (reference sequence). CDR3 loop: CASSFRLTSGGVYNEQFF. CDR3 coding DNA: TGTGCCAGCAGTTTCCGTTTGACTAGCGGGGGTGTTTACAATGAGCAGTTCTTC.